The rows below give T cell receptor beta chains drawn from one sample of a study of blood T cell repertoires in COVID-19. Clones were sequenced by immunoSEQ multiplex PCR, and TCRdb holds only the in-frame ones, with some missing. Here the sample spans some 93,000 clones, approximately 86% being singletons. Sequencing was done on a sample of peripheral blood. Receptor source: a woman of 80 years or more with acute or convalescent COVID-19. CDR3s include the opening cysteine and the closing phenylalanine or tryptophan. D genes are given only for firm matches. Clone size, where shown, is once, few, many, or a class for clones that have expanded.

>TRBJ2-1|-|TRBD2|TRBV5-1
TGCGCCAGCAGAGGACTAGCGGGGGATTACAATGAGCAGTTCTTC
CASRGLAGDYNEQFF
>TRBJ1-1|few|-|TRBV9
TGTGCCAGCAGCGTAGGTAGGAACACTGAAGCTTTCTTT
CASSVGRNTEAFF
>TRBJ1-1|-|-|TRBV5-1
TGCGCCAGCAGCTCGGGGTCGTTGAACACTGAAGCTTTCTTT
CASSSGSLNTEAFF
>TRBJ1-2|-|-|TRBV19
TGTGCCAGTACCCGGGTAGGGGAAGTTACCGGTGGCTACACCTTC
CASTRVGEVTGGYTF
>TRBJ1-2|-|TRBD1|TRBV12-3/TRBV12-4
TGTGCCAGCAGTTTCCCTGGACAGGATGGCTACACCTTC
CASSFPGQDGYTF
>TRBJ1-5|-|-|TRBV30
TGTGCCTGGAGTGTAAAGGTGGGGGGTCGAAATCAGCCCCAGCATTTT
CAWSVKVGGRNQPQHF
>TRBJ2-3|-|TRBD2|TRBV7-9
TGTGCCTATGCGACTAGCGGGGGGGGAGATACGCAGTATTTT
CAYATSGGGDTQYF
>TRBJ2-7|-|-|TRBV2
TGTGCCAGCAGGGACGACGGGGGTGCCTACGAGCAGTACTTC
CASRDDGGAYEQYF
>TRBJ2-5|-|-|TRBV12-5
TGTGCTAGTGGACGCTATGGTGGGAGCCAAGAGACCCAGTACTTC
CASGRYGGSQETQYF
>TRBJ1-5|-|-|TRBV19
TGTGCCAGTAGCCTTTTCGGGGGTAGTAGCAATCAGCCCCAGCATTTT
CASSLFGGSSNQPQHF
>TRBJ2-1|-|-|TRBV19
TGTGCCAGTAGTATAGGACAGACATCCTACAATGAGCAGTTCTTC
CASSIGQTSYNEQFF
>TRBJ1-2|-|TRBD1|TRBV5-1
TGCGCCAGCAGCACCGACAGGGGGACAGGCTACACCTTC
CASSTDRGTGYTF
>TRBJ2-3|-|-|TRBV18
TGTGCCAGCTCACCAACGGCGGGGATCACAGATACGCAGTATTTT
CASSPTAGITDTQYF
>TRBJ2-5|-|-|TRBV4-1
TGCGCCAGCAGCCTTACTAGAATTGAGACCCAGTACTTC
CASSLTRIETQYF
>TRBJ2-5|-|TRBD2|TRBV6-1
TGTGCCAGCAGTGAAGAAGATGGTGGACTAGCGGGGGCAGAGACCCAGTACTTC
CASSEEDGGLAGAETQYF
>TRBJ1-1|-|TRBD1|TRBV2
TGTGCCAGCAGTCCGGACAGGGGGCTTCTCACTGAAGCTTTCTTT
CASSPDRGLLTEAFF
>TRBJ2-1|-|TRBD2|TRBV3-1/TRBV3-2
TGTGCCAGCAGCCAGGGGACGGGCGGGGGGAGGAATGAGCAGTTCTTC
CASSQGTGGGRNEQFF
>TRBJ1-3|once|-|TRBV9
TGTGCCAGCAGCCCTGGAGGGGTATCTGGAAACACCATATATTTT
CASSPGGVSGNTIYF
>TRBJ1-3|-|TRBD1|TRBV7-2
TGTGCCAGCAGCTTAGTGGGGACAGGGGGAAACACCATATATTTT
CASSLVGTGGNTIYF
>TRBJ2-1|-|TRBD1|TRBV27
TGTGCCAGCAGTTCTCGGACAGGGTGGGATGAGCAGTTCTTC
CASSSRTGWDEQFF
>TRBJ1-5|-|-|TRBV2
TGTGCCAGCAGTAGGACTGAGGATAGCAATCAGCCCCAGCATTTT
CASSRTEDSNQPQHF
>TRBJ1-2|-|TRBD1|TRBV18
TGTGCCAGCTCACCTCTCCCCGGGACAGACTCCTACTTTGAGGGCTATGGCTACACCTTC
CASSPLPGTDSYFEGYGYTF
>TRBJ2-3|-|-|TRBV29-1
TGCAGCGTTGAAGGGACAGGACATGGAGGGACAGATACGCAGTATTTT
CSVEGTGHGGTDTQYF
>TRBJ1-2|-|TRBD1|TRBV6-5
TGTGCCAGCAGTTACTCGCCGACAGGGGGCTATGGCTACACCTTC
CASSYSPTGGYGYTF